The 12 T cell receptor beta chains below were found in one sample sequenced in a study of cytomegalovirus exposure and HLA in healthy donors. The study ran its PCR with 60 Vbeta and 13 Jbeta primers. The table came from immunoSEQ multiplex PCR; TCRdb's copy has only in-frame clones and leaves some out. The sample includes roughly 100,000 clones, over 9.5% seen only once; the top ten take around 15%. Sequenced: PBMCs. The origin of the receptors is a man aged 35-49 years in good health and CMV-seropositive.

This chain connects TRBV28 to TRBJ2-2; 8 nucleotides align to TRBD2. This CDR3 has 14 residues. CDR1 MDHEN and CDR2 SYDVKM come from the germline V gene. V was clipped by 7 bases and J by 4 bases; unmatched bases: 5. The CDR3 protein is CASKGLVLTGELFF. The CDR3 nucleotides are TGTGCCAGCAAGGGACTAGTGCTCACCGGGGAGCTGTTTTTT.

This chain connects TRBV6-4 to TRBJ2-2; tentatively, D is TRBD2 (5 bases). The CDR3 spans 13 residues. Germline loops: CDR1 MRHNA, CDR2 SNTAGT. V was pared by 5 bases and J by 6 bases, with 10 bases between. CDR3 in amino acids: CASSPTRAGELFF. CDR3 in DNA: TGTGCCAGCAGTCCTACTAGGGCCGGGGAGCTGTTTTTT.

This clone was detected only a few times. The V and J genes are TRBV29-1 and TRBJ2-1; possibly TRBD2 for D (6 bases). The V and J ends lost 7 bases and 4 bases respectively, with 11 bases between them. Looked up from germline, CDR1 is SQVTM and CDR2 is ANQGSEA. This CDR3 has 12 amino acids. CDR3 loop: CSEISGYNEQFF. For the CDR3, the DNA is TGCAGCGAGATTAGCGGTTACAATGAGCAGTTCTTC.

The genes are TRBV11-2 and TRBJ2-3; 7 nucleotides line up with TRBD2. The CDR3 is made up of 13 amino acids. V trimming: 8 bases; J trimming: 5 bases; junction bases outside the gene matches: 7. Germline V gene data show CDR1 as SGHAT and CDR2 as FQNNGV. The CDR3, as DNA: TGTGCCAGCGATGCGGGAGTTTTAGATACGCAGTATTTT. It translates to CASDAGVLDTQYF. Using reference TRBV11-2 and TRBJ2-3 for the parts outside the CDR3, the full variable domain is EAGVAQSPRYKIIEKRQSVAFWCNPISGHATLYWYQQILGQGPKLLIQFQNNGVVDDSQLPKDRFSAERLKGVDSTLKIQPAKLEDSAVYLCASDAGVLDTQYFGPGTRLTVL.

The chain employs TRBV29-1 and TRBJ1-1, with D tentatively TRBD1 (5 bases). The V and J ends lost 4 bases and 8 bases respectively, with 5 bases between them. Germline loops: CDR1 SQVTM, CDR2 ANQGSEA. This CDR3 region has 9 residues. The CDR3 sequence is CSVGGEAFF. The CDR3 bases are TGCAGCGTTGGGGGCGAAGCTTTCTTT.

V usage is TRBV10-3 and J usage is TRBJ1-1, with TRBD1 matching 7 bases. The germline V gene encodes CDR1 ENHRY and CDR2 SYGVKD. Unmatched junction bases numbered 8, after V lost 0 bases and J lost 4 bases. The CDR3 runs to 16 residues. The CDR3 nucleotides are TGTGCCATCAGTGAGTCCCGGGGGCCAGGGGGCACTGAAGCTTTCTTT. It is translated as CAISESRGPGGTEAFF.

There are a few counts of this clone. The V and J genes are TRBV19 and TRBJ1-1; unclear D gene. In germline, CDR1 is LNHDA, CDR2 SQIVND (reference sequence). The V end lost 5 bases, the J end lost 3 bases, and 10 bases lay between the germline ends. The CDR3 is 13 residues long. CDR3 nucleotide sequence: TGTGCCAGTAGTTATTCCGAGGACACTGAAGCTTTCTTT. As protein: CASSYSEDTEAFF.

The chain joins TRBV5-1 to TRBJ1-1; D not certain. This CDR3 contains 14 residues. Trimming took off 0 bases at V and 0 bases at J, with 6 bases between the two ends. Germline V gene data show CDR1 as SGHRS and CDR2 as YFSETQ. The CDR3 DNA sequence: TGCGCCAGCAGCTTGGCCAGAATGAACACTGAAGCTTTCTTT. Protein product: CASSLARMNTEAFF.

This clone was picked up a small number of times. The chain has TRBV7-9 and TRBJ2-7, with TRBD2 as a possible D gene (5 bases). The CDR3 consists of 13 residues. CDR1 is SEHNR and CDR2 is FQNEAQ in the germline V gene (reference sequence). V was pared by 1 base and J by 2 bases, with 6 bases between. In DNA form, the CDR3 reads TGTGCCAGCAGCTTAGTCGGGACCTACGAGCAGTACTTC. Its translation: CASSLVGTYEQYF.

Only a few counts were recorded for this clone. V and J are TRBV9 and TRBJ2-1; D not certain. The germline V and J ends were trimmed by 0 bases and 10 bases, with 11 bases remaining between them. Germline V CDR1 and CDR2: SGDLS, YYNGEE. CDR3 length: 13 amino acids. The CDR3: CASSVEPTIEQFF. The CDR3 DNA follows: TGTGCCAGCAGCGTAGAACCGACAATCGAGCAGTTCTTC.

The J gene is TRBJ2-1, the V gene TRBV2; 7 bases are shared with TRBD2. Germline loops: CDR1 SNHLY, CDR2 FYNNEI. Trimming at V came to 5 bases and at J to 7 bases, leaving 11 bases not matched to a gene. This CDR3 contains 15 residues. CDR3 sequence reads: CASSYPTSLGNEQFF. The CDR3 nucleotides are TGTGCCAGCAGTTACCCGACTAGCCTGGGGAATGAGCAGTTCTTC. Full variable domain (remainder filled in from reference TRBV2 and TRBJ2-1): EPEVTQTPSHQVTQMGQEVILRCVPISNHLYFYWYRQILGQKVEFLVSFYNNEISEKSEIFDDQFSVERPDGSNFTLKIRSTKLEDSAMYFCASSYPTSLGNEQFFGPGTRLTVL.

The chain links TRBV5-1 to TRBJ1-3; the D gene is possibly TRBD1 (6 bases). The germline gives CDR1 SGHRS, CDR2 YFSETQ. CDR3 length equals 15 residues. V was trimmed by 0 bases and J by 0 bases, leaving 7 bases between them. CDR3 sequence reads: CASSLGQASGNTIYF. The DNA of the CDR3 is TGCGCCAGCAGCTTGGGACAGGCCTCTGGAAACACCATATATTTT.